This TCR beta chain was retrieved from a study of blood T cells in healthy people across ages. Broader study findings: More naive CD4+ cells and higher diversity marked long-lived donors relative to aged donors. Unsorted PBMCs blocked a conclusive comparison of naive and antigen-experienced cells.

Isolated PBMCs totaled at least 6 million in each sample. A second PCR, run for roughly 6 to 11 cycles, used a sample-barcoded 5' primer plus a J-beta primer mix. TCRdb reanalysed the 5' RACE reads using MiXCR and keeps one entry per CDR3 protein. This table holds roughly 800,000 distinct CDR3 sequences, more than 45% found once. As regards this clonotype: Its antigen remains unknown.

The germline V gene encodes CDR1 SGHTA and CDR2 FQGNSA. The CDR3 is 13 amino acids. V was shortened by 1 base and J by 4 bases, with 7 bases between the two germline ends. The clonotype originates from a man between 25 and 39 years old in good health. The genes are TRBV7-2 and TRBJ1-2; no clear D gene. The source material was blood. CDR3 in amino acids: CASSLEPGYGYTF. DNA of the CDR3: TGTGCCAGCAGCTTAGAGCCAGGCTATGGCTACACCTTC.